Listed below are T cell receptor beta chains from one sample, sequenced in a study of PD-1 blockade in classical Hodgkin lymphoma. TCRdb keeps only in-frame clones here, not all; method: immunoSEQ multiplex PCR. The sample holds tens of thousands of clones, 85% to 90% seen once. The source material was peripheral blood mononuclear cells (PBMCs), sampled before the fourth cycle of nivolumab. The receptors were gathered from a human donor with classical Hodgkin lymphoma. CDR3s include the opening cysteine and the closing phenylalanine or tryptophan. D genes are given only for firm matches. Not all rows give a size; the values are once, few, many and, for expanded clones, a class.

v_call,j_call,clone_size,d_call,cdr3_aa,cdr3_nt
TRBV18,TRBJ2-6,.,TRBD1,CASSLGQAGANVLTF,TGTGCCAGCTCCCTTGGACAGGCTGGGGCCAACGTCCTGACTTTC
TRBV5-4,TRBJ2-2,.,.,CASSRQGYTGELFF,TGTGCCAGCAGCCGGCAGGGGTACACCGGGGAGCTGTTTTTT
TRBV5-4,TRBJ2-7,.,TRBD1,CASSFRDRTYEQYF,TGTGCCAGCAGCTTCCGGGACAGAACCTACGAGCAGTACTTC
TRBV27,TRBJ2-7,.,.,CASSFGREGPYEQYF,TGTGCCAGCAGTTTTGGCAGGGAAGGGCCCTACGAGCAGTACTTC
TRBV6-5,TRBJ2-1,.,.,CASRRIYNEQFF,TGTGCCAGCAGGCGGATTTACAATGAGCAGTTCTTC
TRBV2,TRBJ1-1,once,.,CASIEDSLPASEAFF,TGTGCCAGCATTGAAGACTCACTCCCGGCGTCCGAAGCTTTCTTT
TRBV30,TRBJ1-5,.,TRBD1,CAWSLDRGQPQHF,TGTGCCTGGAGCCTTGACAGGGGTCAGCCCCAGCATTTT
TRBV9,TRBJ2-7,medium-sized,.,CASSVAPGYEQYF,TGTGCCAGCAGCGTAGCGCCCGGTTACGAGCAGTACTTC
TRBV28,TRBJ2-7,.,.,CASSLLRNLRELKHEQYF,TGTGCCAGCAGTTTACTTAGAAACCTCCGGGAACTTAAGCACGAGCAGTACTTC
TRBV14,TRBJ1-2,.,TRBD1,CASSPRGRNGYTF,TGTGCCAGCAGCCCAAGGGGGCGTAATGGCTACACCTTC
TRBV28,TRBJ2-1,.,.,CASSQALEYNEQFF,TGTGCCAGCAGTCAAGCCCTGGAATACAATGAGCAGTTCTTC
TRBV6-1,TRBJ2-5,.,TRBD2,CASSRLAGGGETQYF,TGTGCCAGCAGCCGCCTAGCGGGAGGAGGGGAGACCCAGTACTTC
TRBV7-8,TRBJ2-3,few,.,CASTIGSTDTQYF,TGTGCCAGCACTATCGGGAGCACAGATACGCAGTATTTT
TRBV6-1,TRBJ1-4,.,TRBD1,CASSGQGVANFGKLFF,TGTGCCAGCAGTGGACAGGGGGTGGCGAATTTCGGAAAACTGTTTTTT
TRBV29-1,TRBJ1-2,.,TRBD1,CSVEEATGLGYTF,TGCAGCGTTGAAGAGGCGACAGGGCTTGGCTACACCTTC
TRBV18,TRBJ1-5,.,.,CASSPQGNQPQHF,TGTGCCAGCTCACCACAGGGAAATCAGCCCCAGCATTTT
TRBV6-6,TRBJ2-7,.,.,CASARDPGFYEQYF,TGTGCCAGCGCCCGGGACCCCGGTTTCTACGAGCAGTACTTC
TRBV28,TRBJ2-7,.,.,CASSLPGRTYEQYF,TGTGCCAGCAGTCTTCCGGGACGGACCTACGAGCAGTACTTC
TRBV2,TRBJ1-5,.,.,CASSERTGQPQHF,TGTGCCAGCAGTGAAAGGACCGGTCAGCCCCAGCATTTT
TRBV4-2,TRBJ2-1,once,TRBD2,CASSQRTSGRGSNDEQFF,TGTGCCAGCAGCCAACGGACTAGCGGGAGGGGGAGCAACGATGAGCAGTTCTTC
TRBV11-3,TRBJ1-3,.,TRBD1,CASSPWTGTSSGNTIYF,TGTGCCAGCAGCCCATGGACAGGGACGAGCTCTGGAAACACCATATATTTT
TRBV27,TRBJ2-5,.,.,CASSKTAGVVTQYF,TGTGCCAGCAGTAAGACAGCGGGCGTCGTGACCCAGTACTTC
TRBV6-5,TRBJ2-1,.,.,CASSFASSYNEQFF,TGTGCCAGCAGTTTCGCCAGCTCCTACAATGAGCAGTTCTTC
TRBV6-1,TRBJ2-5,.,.,CASSIPGTQETQYF,TGTGCCAGCAGTATCCCCGGGACGCAAGAGACCCAGTACTTC
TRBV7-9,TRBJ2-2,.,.,CASSLDVASGELFF,TGTGCCAGCAGCTTGGACGTTGCGTCCGGGGAGCTGTTTTTT
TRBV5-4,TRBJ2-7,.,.,CASSREGQGPTYEQYF,TGTGCCAGCAGCCGAGAAGGTCAGGGGCCCACCTACGAGCAGTACTTC
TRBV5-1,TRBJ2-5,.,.,CASSLARSQETQYF,TGCGCCAGCAGCTTGGCCCGCAGCCAAGAGACCCAGTACTTC
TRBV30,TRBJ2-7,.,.,CAWSVLRGGGRSYEQYF,TGTGCCTGGAGTGTATTAAGGGGTGGAGGGAGATCATACGAGCAGTACTTC
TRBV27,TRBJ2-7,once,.,CASRGAGDSYEQYF,TGTGCCAGCAGGGGGGCGGGAGACTCCTACGAGCAGTACTTC
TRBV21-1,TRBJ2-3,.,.,CASSKDGVWLAEYTDTQYF,TGTGCCAGCAGCAAAGATGGGGTCTGGCTAGCGGAGTACACAGATACGCAGTATTTT
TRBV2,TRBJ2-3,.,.,CATGLPVTDTQYF,TGTGCCACCGGACTGCCGGTCACAGATACGCAGTATTTT
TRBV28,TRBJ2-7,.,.,CASSDSNEHEQYF,TGTGCCAGCTCCGACAGTAACGAACACGAGCAGTACTTC
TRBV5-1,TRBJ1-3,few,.,CASSLSGTLGNTIYF,TGCGCCAGCAGCTTGAGCGGGACACTTGGAAACACCATATATTTT
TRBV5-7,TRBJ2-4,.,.,CASSLVGRLALLAKNIQYF,TGTGCCAGCAGCTTGGTAGGTAGGCTAGCGTTGCTAGCCAAAAACATTCAGTACTTC
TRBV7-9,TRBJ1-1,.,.,CASSFLGTINTEAFF,TGTGCCAGCAGCTTCCTCGGGACAATTAACACTGAAGCTTTCTTT
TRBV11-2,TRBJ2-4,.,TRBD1,CASSPQGSIQYF,TGTGCCAGCAGCCCACAGGGGTCCATTCAGTACTTC
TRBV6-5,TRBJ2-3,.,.,CASSYNPPDTQYF,TGTGCCAGCAGTTACAACCCACCCGATACGCAGTATTTT
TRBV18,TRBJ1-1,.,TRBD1,CASSPSRGLETEAFF,TGTGCCAGCTCACCAAGTAGGGGGCTGGAGACTGAAGCTTTCTTT
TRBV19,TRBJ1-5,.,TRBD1,CASSTDRPYSNQPQHF,TGTGCCAGTAGTACGGACAGGCCCTATAGCAATCAGCCCCAGCATTTT
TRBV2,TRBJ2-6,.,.,CASSETSSGANVLTF,TGTGCCAGCAGTGAGACCAGCTCTGGGGCCAACGTCCTGACTTTC
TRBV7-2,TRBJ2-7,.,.,CASSLYRVSYEQYF,TGTGCCAGCAGCTTGTACAGGGTATCCTACGAGCAGTACTTC